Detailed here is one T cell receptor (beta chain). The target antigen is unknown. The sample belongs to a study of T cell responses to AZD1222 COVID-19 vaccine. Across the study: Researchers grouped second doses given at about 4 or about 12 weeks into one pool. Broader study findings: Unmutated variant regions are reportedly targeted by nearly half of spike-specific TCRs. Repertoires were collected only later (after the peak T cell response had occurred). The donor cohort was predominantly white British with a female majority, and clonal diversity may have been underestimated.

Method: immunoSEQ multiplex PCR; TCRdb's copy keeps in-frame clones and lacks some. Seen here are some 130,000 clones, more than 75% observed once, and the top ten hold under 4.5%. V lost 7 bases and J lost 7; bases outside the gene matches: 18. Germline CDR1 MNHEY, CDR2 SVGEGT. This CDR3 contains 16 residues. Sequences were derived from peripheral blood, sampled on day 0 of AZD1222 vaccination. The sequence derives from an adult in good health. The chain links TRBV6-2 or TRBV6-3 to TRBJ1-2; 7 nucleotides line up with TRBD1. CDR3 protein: CASTPPPGTVYIGYTF. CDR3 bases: TGTGCCAGCACCCCCCCACCAGGGACAGTTTATATTGGCTACACCTTC.